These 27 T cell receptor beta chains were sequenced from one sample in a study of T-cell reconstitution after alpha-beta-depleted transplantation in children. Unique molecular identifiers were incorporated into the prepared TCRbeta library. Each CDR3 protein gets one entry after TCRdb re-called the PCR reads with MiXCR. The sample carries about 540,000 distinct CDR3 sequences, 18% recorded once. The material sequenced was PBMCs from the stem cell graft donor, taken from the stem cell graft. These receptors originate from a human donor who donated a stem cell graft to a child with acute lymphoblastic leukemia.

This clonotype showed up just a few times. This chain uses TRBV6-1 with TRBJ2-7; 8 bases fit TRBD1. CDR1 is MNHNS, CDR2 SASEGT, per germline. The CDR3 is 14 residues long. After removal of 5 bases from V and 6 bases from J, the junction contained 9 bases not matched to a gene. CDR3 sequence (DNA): TGTGCCAGCAGTAAACCTCAAACAGGGGGCGAGCAGTACTTC. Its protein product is CASSKPQTGGEQYF.

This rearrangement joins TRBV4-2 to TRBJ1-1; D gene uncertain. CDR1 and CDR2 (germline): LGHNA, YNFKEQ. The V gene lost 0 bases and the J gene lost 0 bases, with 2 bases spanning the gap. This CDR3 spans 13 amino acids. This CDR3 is CASSQDMNTEAFF. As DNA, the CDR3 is TGTGCCAGCAGCCAAGATATGAACACTGAAGCTTTCTTT.

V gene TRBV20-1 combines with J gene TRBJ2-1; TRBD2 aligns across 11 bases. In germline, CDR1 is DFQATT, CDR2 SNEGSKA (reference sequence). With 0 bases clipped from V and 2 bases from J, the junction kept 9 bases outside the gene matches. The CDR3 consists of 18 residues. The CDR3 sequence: CSARDPGLAGTTYNEQFF. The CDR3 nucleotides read TGCAGTGCTAGAGATCCCGGACTAGCGGGCACTACCTACAATGAGCAGTTCTTC.

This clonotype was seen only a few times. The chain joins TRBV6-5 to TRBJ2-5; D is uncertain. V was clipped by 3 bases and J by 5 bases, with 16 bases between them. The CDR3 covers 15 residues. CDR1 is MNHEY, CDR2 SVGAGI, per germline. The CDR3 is CASSYGQGRRETQYF. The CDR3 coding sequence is TGTGCCAGCAGTTATGGTCAAGGACGTAGGGAGACCCAGTACTTC.

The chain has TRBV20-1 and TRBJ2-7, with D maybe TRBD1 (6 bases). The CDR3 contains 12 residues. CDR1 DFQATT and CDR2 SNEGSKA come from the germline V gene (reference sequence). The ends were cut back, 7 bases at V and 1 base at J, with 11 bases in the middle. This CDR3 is CSGRDNSYEQYF. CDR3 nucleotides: TGCAGTGGACGGGACAATTCCTACGAGCAGTACTTC.

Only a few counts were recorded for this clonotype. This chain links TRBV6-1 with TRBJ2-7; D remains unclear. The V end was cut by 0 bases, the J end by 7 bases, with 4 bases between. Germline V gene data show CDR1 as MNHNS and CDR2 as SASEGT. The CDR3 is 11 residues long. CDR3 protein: CASSEAWEQYF. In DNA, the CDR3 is TGTGCCAGCAGTGAAGCGTGGGAGCAGTACTTC.

The CDR3 loop reads CASSLRRGRAFF. CDR3 nucleotide sequence: TGTGCCAGCAGTTTGCGGAGGGGTCGAGCTTTCTTT. The gene calls are TRBV12-3 or TRBV12-4 and TRBJ1-1; tentative D call: TRBD1 (5 bases). V lost 3 bases and J 10 bases, leaving 12 bases between the germline ends. The CDR3 spans 12 residues.

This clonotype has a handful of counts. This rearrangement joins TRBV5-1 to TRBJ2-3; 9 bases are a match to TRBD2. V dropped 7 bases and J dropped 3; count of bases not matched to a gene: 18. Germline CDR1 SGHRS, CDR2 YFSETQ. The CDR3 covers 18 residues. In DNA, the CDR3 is TGCGCCAGCGCCACAGATACGACTAGCGGATCGGGGACAGATACGCAGTATTTT. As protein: CASATDTTSGSGTDTQYF.

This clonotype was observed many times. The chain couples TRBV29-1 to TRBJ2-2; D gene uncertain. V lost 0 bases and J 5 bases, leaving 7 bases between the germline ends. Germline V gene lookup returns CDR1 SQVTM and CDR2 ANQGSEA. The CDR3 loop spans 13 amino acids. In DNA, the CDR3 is TGCAGCGTTGAAGATCAGGAGACCGGGGAGCTGTTTTTT. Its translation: CSVEDQETGELFF.

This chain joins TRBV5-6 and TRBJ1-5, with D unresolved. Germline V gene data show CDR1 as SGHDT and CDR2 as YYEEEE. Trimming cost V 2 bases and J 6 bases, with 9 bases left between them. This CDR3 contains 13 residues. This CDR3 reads CASSLTGVQPQHF. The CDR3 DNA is TGTGCCAGCAGCTTAACCGGGGTTCAGCCCCAGCATTTT.

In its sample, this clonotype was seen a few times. DNA of the CDR3: TGCGCCAGCAGCTCTTTAGGGGGGACATCAGACACTGAAGCTTTCTTT. Amino acid sequence: CASSSLGGTSDTEAFF. V gene TRBV5-1 combines with J gene TRBJ1-1; tentative D call: TRBD1 (6 bases). V lost 3 bases and J lost 3, with 18 bases in between. Germline assignment: CDR1 SGHRS and CDR2 YFSETQ. The length of the CDR3 is 16 residues.

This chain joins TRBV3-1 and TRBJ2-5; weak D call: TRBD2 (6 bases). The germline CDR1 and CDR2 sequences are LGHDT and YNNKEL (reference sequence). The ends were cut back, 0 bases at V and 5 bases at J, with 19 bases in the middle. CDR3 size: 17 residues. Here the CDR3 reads CASSQERSGSEEETQYF. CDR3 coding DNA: TGTGCCAGCAGCCAAGAGCGGTCCGGGAGCGAAGAGGAGACCCAGTACTTC.

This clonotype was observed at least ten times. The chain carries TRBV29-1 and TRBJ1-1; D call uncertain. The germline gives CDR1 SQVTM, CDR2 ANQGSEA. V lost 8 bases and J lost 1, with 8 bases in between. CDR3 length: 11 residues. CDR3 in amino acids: CSIQTNTEAFF. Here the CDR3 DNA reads TGCAGCATACAGACGAACACTGAAGCTTTCTTT.

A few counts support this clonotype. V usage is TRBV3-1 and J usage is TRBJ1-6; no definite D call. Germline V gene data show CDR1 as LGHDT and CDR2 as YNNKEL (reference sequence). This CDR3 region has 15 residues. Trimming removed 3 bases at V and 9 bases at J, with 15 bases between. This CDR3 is CASSQILIPPSPLHF. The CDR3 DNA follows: TGTGCCAGCAGCCAGATTCTGATCCCCCCTTCACCCCTCCACTTT.

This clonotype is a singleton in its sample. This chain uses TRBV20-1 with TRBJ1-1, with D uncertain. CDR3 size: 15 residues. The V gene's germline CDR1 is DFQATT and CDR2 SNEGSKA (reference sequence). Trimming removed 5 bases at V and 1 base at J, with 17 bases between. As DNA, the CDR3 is TGCAGTGCTCGACCGGCCCTCCGCGAGAACACTGAAGCTTTCTTT. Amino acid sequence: CSARPALRENTEAFF.

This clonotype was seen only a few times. The CDR3 DNA is TGTGCCAGCAGCCGGGACAGCTTTCGGGAGCAGTACTTC. It specifies CASSRDSFREQYF. The J gene is TRBJ2-7, the V gene TRBV12-3 or TRBV12-4; TRBD1 matches at 7 bases. This CDR3 has 13 amino acids. V shed 6 bases, J shed 7 bases, and the junction held 9 bases outside the gene matches.

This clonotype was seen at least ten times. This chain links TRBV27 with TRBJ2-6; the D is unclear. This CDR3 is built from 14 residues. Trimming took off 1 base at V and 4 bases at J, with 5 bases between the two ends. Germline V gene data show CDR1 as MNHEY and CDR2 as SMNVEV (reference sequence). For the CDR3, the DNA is TGTGCCAGCAGTTTATTATCGGGGGCCAACGTCCTGACTTTC. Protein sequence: CASSLLSGANVLTF.

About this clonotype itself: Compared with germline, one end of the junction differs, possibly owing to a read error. The DNA of the CDR3 is TGCGCCAGCAGCCCTTATGGGACTAGCGAGAAGAATGTCTTC. This sequence encodes CASSPYGTSEKNVF. The chain links TRBV5-1 to TRBJ2-7; 10 bases line up with TRBD2. CDR1 and CDR2 from the germline V gene are SGHRS and YFSETQ. CDR3 length: 14 residues.

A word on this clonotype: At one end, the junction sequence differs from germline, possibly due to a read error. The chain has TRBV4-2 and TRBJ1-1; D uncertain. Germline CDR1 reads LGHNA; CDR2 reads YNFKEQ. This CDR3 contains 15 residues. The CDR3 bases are TGTGCCAGCAGCCAAGAAACGATAATGAACACCGAAGCTTTCTTT. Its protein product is CASSQETIMNTEAFF.

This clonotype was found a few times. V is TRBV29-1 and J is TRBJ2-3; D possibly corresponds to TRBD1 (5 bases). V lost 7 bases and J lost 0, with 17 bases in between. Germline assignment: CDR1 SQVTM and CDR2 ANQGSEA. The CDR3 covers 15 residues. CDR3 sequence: CSASRSGLSTDTQYF. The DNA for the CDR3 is TGCAGCGCATCCCGCTCAGGGTTAAGCACAGATACGCAGTATTTT.

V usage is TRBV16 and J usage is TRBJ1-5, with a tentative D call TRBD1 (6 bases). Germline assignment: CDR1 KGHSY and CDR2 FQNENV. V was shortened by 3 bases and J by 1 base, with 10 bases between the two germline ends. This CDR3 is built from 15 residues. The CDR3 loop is CASSQAGTSNQPQHF. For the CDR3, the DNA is TGTGCCAGCAGCCAGGCCGGGACAAGCAATCAGCCCCAGCATTTT. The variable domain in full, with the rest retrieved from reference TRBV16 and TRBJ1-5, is GEEVAQTPKHLVRGEGQKAKLYCAPIKGHSYVFWYQQVLKNEFKFLISFQNENVFDETGMPKERFSAKCLPNSPCSLEIQATKLEDSAVYFCASSQAGTSNQPQHFGDGTRLSIL.

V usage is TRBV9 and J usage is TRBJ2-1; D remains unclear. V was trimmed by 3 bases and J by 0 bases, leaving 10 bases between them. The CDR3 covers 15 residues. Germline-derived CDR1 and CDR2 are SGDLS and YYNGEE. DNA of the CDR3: TGTGCCAGCAGCGCGGTCTTGAGCTCCTACAATGAGCAGTTCTTC. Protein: CASSAVLSSYNEQFF.

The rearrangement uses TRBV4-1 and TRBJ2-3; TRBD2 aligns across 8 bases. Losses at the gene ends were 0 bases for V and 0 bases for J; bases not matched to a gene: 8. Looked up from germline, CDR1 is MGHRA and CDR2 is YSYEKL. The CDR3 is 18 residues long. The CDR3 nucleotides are TGCGCCAGCAGCCAAGAGCCCGACAGCGGGGGAAGCACAGATACGCAGTATTTT. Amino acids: CASSQEPDSGGSTDTQYF.

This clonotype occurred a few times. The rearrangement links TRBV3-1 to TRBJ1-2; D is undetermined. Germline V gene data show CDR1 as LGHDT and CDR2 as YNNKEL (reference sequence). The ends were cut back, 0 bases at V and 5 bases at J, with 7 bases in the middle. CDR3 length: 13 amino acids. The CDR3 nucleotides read TGTGCCAGCAGCCAAGATAGCATTTATGGCTACACCTTC. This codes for CASSQDSIYGYTF.

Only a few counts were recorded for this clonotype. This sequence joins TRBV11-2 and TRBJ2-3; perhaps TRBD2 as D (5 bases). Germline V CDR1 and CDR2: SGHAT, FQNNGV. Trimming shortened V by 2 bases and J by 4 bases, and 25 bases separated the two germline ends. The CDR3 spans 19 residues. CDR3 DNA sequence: TGTGCCAGCAGCTTACATGGATTGAGGCGGGCCTCAAGGGCAGATACGCAGTATTTT. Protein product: CASSLHGLRRASRADTQYF.

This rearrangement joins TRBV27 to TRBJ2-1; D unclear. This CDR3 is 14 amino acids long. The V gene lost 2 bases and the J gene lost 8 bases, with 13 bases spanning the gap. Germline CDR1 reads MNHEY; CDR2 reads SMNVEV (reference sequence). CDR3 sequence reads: CASSLRAVGYEQFF. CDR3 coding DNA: TGTGCCAGCAGTTTAAGGGCCGTGGGTTATGAGCAGTTCTTC.

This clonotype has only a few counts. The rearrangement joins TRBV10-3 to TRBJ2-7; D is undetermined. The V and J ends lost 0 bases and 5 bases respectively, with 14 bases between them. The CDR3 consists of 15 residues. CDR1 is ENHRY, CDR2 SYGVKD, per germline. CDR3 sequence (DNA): TGTGCCATCAGTGAGTCGGCCACTTACAATAACGAGCAGTACTTC. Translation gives CAISESATYNNEQYF.